This paragraph reports one T cell receptor beta chain. Its target is not known. The sample is drawn from a study of shared clonotypes between healthy human individuals. Whole-study context: Each donor contributed plates that comprised three CD4 naive, three CD4 memory, two CD8 naive and one CD8 memory.

Healthy HIV-negative adults without recent acute infections or vaccinations served as donors. CD8 memory merged CD45RO+ with CCR7-negative CD45RA+ TemRA cells. Overall study findings and caveats: Four donors showed sharing of approximately 4.7% of naive CD4 clonotypes.

Libraries were prepared by immunoSEQ multiplex PCR; TCRdb keeps only in-frame clonotypes and omits some of them. The profile shows around 88,000 clones, around 68% of them singletons. The clonotype originates from a man aged 30 to 45 in good health. Source material: memory CD8+ T cells sorted from blood. Noted subset: CD45RO+ cells pooled with CCR7-negative TemRA cells.

The CDR3 sequence is CAWSRGTANVLTF. For the CDR3, the DNA is TGTGCCTGGAGTCGGGGCACAGCCAACGTCCTGACTTTC. The rearrangement links TRBV30 to TRBJ2-6; the D gene could be TRBD1 or TRBD2 (5 bases each). V lost 2 bases to trimming and J lost 7 bases, with 9 bases between them. This CDR3 has 13 amino acids. Germline CDR1 is GTSNPN and CDR2 is SVGIG (reference sequence).